This TCR beta chain was recovered during a study of blood T cell repertoires in COVID-19. For the study at large: The United States, Italy and Spain provided the acute and convalescent COVID-19 samples.

Sequenced by immunoSEQ multiplex PCR; TCRdb stores in-frame clones only, minus some. The sample has about 52,000 clones; about 83% are singletons. Germline CDR1 MNHEY, CDR2 SVGEGT. Trimming removed 6 bases from V and 0 bases from J; junction bases left unmatched: 5. CDR3 size: 16 residues. Concerning this clone: Within the sample, other DNA sequences also encode this same CDR3.

The V gene is TRBV6-2 or TRBV6-3, the J gene TRBJ2-3; TRBD2 agrees at 11 bases. Sequenced input: peripheral blood. This receptor was taken from a man between 65 and 80 years old with active COVID-19. CDR3 nucleotide sequence: TGTGCCAGCAGCGACAGACTAGCGGGGAGCACAGATACGCAGTATTTT. Translation: CASSDRLAGSTDTQYF.